Listed below are T cell receptor beta chains from one sample, sequenced in a study of T cell changes during pregnancy in multiple sclerosis. Generated by immunoSEQ multiplex PCR, the TCRdb table keeps only in-frame clones and is missing some. This table holds about 43,000 clones, almost 90% found once. The sequences come from peripheral blood, collected in the second trimester of pregnancy. These receptor sequences come from a female donor in good health, enrolled as a control in a pregnancy study. Both conserved end residues are part of each CDR3. The order of the fields is V gene, J gene, CDR3 protein.

TRBV29-1	TRBJ2-2	CSVVAGGDTGELFF
TRBV18	TRBJ2-7	CASSPPVKAGQYF
TRBV4-2	TRBJ1-4	CASSQNRGTFEKLFF
TRBV6-1	TRBJ2-3	CASSAKGGDTQYF
TRBV19	TRBJ2-1	CASSRRTSGGQFF
TRBV7-9	TRBJ2-5	CASRSTNQETQYF
TRBV7-9	TRBJ2-7	CASSGPAAGVSYEQYF
TRBV5-1	TRBJ2-3	CASHREATTDTQYF
TRBV11-2	TRBJ2-7	CASSPPGSGGSYEQYF
TRBV15	TRBJ2-4	CATSRPDRALAKNIQYF
TRBV25-1	TRBJ2-3	CASSESGRGSTDTQYF
TRBV30	TRBJ2-2	CACPRNGAGDGAGELFF
TRBV19	TRBJ1-1	CASNFNREKAFF
TRBV30	TRBJ1-6	CAWATGSPLHF
TRBV7-9	TRBJ2-7	CASSLFGSYEQYF
TRBV2	TRBJ2-5	CASSVSGASQETQYF
TRBV18	TRBJ2-5	CASSRRAPGRETQYF
TRBV18	TRBJ1-4	CASSPPGQGGEKLFF
TRBV11-2	TRBJ1-2	CASSGVETGSYGYTF
TRBV6-1	TRBJ2-3	CASPKESGITDTQYF
TRBV13	TRBJ2-1	CASSSAPGLAGVRDEQFF
TRBV5-6	TRBJ1-1	CASSFNYRDTEAFF
TRBV5-5	TRBJ2-7	CASSGGLRAYEQYF
TRBV19	TRBJ1-1	CASSSAGGTEAFF
TRBV10-3	TRBJ1-3	CAITTALSGNTIYF
TRBV7-8	TRBJ1-1	CASSLATGNTEAFF
TRBV25-1	TRBJ2-7	CASSARFYEQYF
TRBV28	TRBJ1-2	CASSPQGSVNYGYTF
TRBV7-2	TRBJ2-6	CASSLGQASGANVLTF
TRBV21-1	TRBJ2-6	CASHLGGRGANVLTF
TRBV6-1	TRBJ2-6	CASEGAPGANVLTF
TRBV11-1	TRBJ2-7	CASSPGVEYEQYF
TRBV5-1	TRBJ1-4	CASSLEQGMGKLFF
TRBV7-2	TRBJ2-1	CASSSYSSVEQFF
TRBV5-1	TRBJ2-1	CASSMTSGRNYNEQFF
TRBV6-4	TRBJ2-2	CASSDLTGELFF
TRBV5-1	TRBJ2-2	CASSLDGTSFGGELFF
TRBV23-1	TRBJ1-1	CASNLPRENTEAFF
TRBV14	TRBJ2-5	CASSQDSWRGGLQETQYF
TRBV6-5	TRBJ1-1	CASSYSTAEAFF